One sample yielded the 11 T cell receptor beta chains listed below, sequenced in a study of response to subunit inactivated influenza vaccine. TCRdb ran MiXCR on the RT-PCR reads and lists one entry per CDR3 protein. Of about 610,000 distinct CDR3 sequences in the sample, 14% were seen once. Material: PBMCs from blood, obtained about 13 days after vaccination. These receptor sequences come from a middle-aged man who received an inactivated influenza vaccine.

This clonotype has only a few counts. V gene TRBV12-3 or TRBV12-4 combines with J gene TRBJ1-1; D call uncertain. The CDR3 length is 14 residues. Deletions cut 3 bases from V and 2 bases from J, with 10 bases between. The CDR3, as DNA: TGTGCCAGCAGTTTCTCCATTTCTAACACTGAAGCTTTCTTT. This codes for CASSFSISNTEAFF.

This clonotype was detected a few times. The V call is TRBV7-9, the J call TRBJ1-6; the D gene is possibly TRBD1 (5 bases). Germline V gene lookup returns CDR1 SEHNR and CDR2 FQNEAQ (reference sequence). V lost 4 bases to trimming and J lost 8 bases, with 12 bases between them. CDR3 length equals 14 residues. The CDR3 here is CASSYGRGDSPLHF. CDR3 in DNA: TGTGCCAGCAGCTACGGCCGGGGGGATTCACCCCTCCACTTT.

The sample holds a few counts of this clonotype. This sequence joins TRBV12-3 or TRBV12-4 and TRBJ1-5; D uncertain. The CDR3 sequence is 13 residues long. The V end lost 9 bases, the J end lost 8 bases, and 17 bases lay between the germline ends. CDR3 in amino acids: CASSYGVKEPQHF. The CDR3 DNA sequence: TGTGCCAGTAGCTACGGGGTGAAGGAGCCCCAGCATTTT.

This clonotype occurred a few times. The genes are TRBV25-1 and TRBJ2-3; 7 bases line up with TRBD2. The CDR3 runs 16 residues. With V trimmed by 3 bases and J by 4 bases, 10 bases remained unmatched. Germline lookup yields CDR1 MGHDK and CDR2 SYGVNS. This CDR3 reads CASSDAGGGWADTQYF. DNA for the CDR3: TGTGCCAGCAGTGATGCTGGGGGGGGGTGGGCAGATACGCAGTATTTT.

This clonotype has a handful of counts. J is TRBJ2-2 and V is TRBV11-2; 7 bases align to TRBD1. The CDR3 loop spans 16 amino acids. CDR1 is SGHAT and CDR2 is FQNNGV in the germline V gene. J lost 0 bases, V lost 5 bases, and 6 bases had no gene match. The CDR3 loop reads CASSTQTGSNTGELFF. As DNA, the CDR3 is TGTGCCAGCAGCACCCAGACAGGGTCGAACACCGGGGAGCTGTTTTTT.

Many counts were recorded for this clonotype. The V gene is TRBV20-1, the J gene TRBJ2-1; no definite D call. CDR1 and CDR2 from the germline V gene are DFQATT and SNEGSKA (reference sequence). V lost 5 bases and J 0 bases, leaving 5 bases between the germline ends. CDR3 length: 12 amino acids. CDR3 DNA sequence: TGCAGTGCTCGTACCTCCTACAATGAGCAGTTCTTC. Translated: CSARTSYNEQFF.

This clonotype was picked up a small number of times. The V gene is TRBV6-2 or TRBV6-3, the J gene TRBJ1-5; D is uncertain. The germline gives CDR1 MNHEY, CDR2 SVGEGT. The CDR3 runs 15 residues. V lost 3 bases and J lost 1, with 10 bases in between. CDR3 in DNA: TGTGCCAGCAGTTATGGTCAGGTCAGCAATCAGCCCCAGCATTTT. It codes for CASSYGQVSNQPQHF.

The rearrangement joins TRBV7-2 to TRBJ1-1; D is unclear. V lost 5 bases and J 0 bases, leaving 10 bases between the germline ends. The CDR3 contains 14 residues. CDR1 and CDR2 from the germline V gene are SGHTA and FQGNSA. In DNA form, the CDR3 reads TGTGCCAGCAGCCGCAGCGGCATGAACACTGAAGCTTTCTTT. Translated, it gives CASSRSGMNTEAFF.

This clonotype was counted many times. The chain combines TRBV9 with TRBJ1-2, with D possibly matching TRBD1 (5 bases). V was pared by 4 bases and J by 3 bases, with 10 bases between. Germline V gene sequence: CDR1 SGDLS, CDR2 YYNGEE. The CDR3 contains 13 residues. CDR3 region: CASSPWDDYGYTF. The DNA for the CDR3 is TGTGCCAGCAGCCCCTGGGACGACTATGGCTACACCTTC.

This clonotype has a count of ten or more. The chain recombines TRBV20-1 with TRBJ2-7; D gene ambiguous. Germline V gene data show CDR1 as DFQATT and CDR2 as SNEGSKA (reference sequence). V lost 0 bases, J lost 4 bases, and 7 bases lay in between. The CDR3 is made up of 12 amino acids. The CDR3 bases are TGCAGTGCTAGAGAGGGAAGGTACGAGCAGTACTTC. Protein product: CSAREGRYEQYF.

There are a few counts of this clonotype. This chain joins TRBV28 and TRBJ1-1; TRBD1 agrees at 7 bases. V shed 4 bases and J 1 base; nucleotides not matched to a gene: 9. The germline CDR1 and CDR2 sequences are MDHEN and SYDVKM. This CDR3 is 16 amino acids long. The CDR3 spells CASSWESGTENTEAFF. CDR3 DNA sequence: TGTGCCAGCAGTTGGGAGTCCGGGACAGAGAACACTGAAGCTTTCTTT.